The 14 T cell receptor beta chains below were found in one sample sequenced in a study of human T cells and chemical hapten exposure. Time point specified: patch test 1, 2 weeks after DPC sensitization. Documented treatment: therapeutic diphenylcyclopropenone sensitization with weekly scalp DPC. A single record per CDR3 protein comes from TCRdb applying MiXCR to the RACE reads. The sample has nearly 350,000 distinct CDR3 sequences, around 6.9% seen once. The input for sequencing was whole blood, taken in connection with sensitization to the hapten diphenylcyclopropenone (DPC). The source of these receptors is a woman aged 18-29 years with alopecia areata. Some clones in this sample may be carry-over from other donors' samples.

This clonotype appeared many times. The chain combines TRBV5-4 with TRBJ2-1, with D perhaps matching TRBD1 or TRBD2 (5 bases each). Germline V CDR1 and CDR2: SGHNT, YYREEE (reference sequence). This CDR3 has 15 amino acids. V gave up 4 bases and J gave up 5 bases, with 16 bases separating them. The chain's CDR3 is CASSPRGDPHNEQFF. The DNA for the CDR3 is TGTGCCAGCAGCCCTAGAGGGGACCCTCACAATGAGCAGTTCTTC.

This clonotype has only a few counts. The rearrangement joins TRBV11-3 to TRBJ1-1; TRBD1 matches 7 bases. The CDR3 is made up of 16 amino acids. V gave up 3 bases and J gave up 5 bases; unmatched junction bases: 12. In germline, CDR1 is SGHNT, CDR2 YENEEA. The CDR3 nucleotides are TGTGCCAGCAGCTTCCCAATAGGGGGCTGGGAGACTGAAGCTTTCTTT. Its protein product is CASSFPIGGWETEAFF.

This clonotype showed up just a few times. V gene TRBV6-5 combines with J gene TRBJ1-1; the D is unclear. The CDR3 has 12 amino acids. V was pared by 5 bases and J by 7 bases, with 11 bases between. Germline assignment: CDR1 MNHEY and CDR2 SVGAGI. In DNA, the CDR3 is TGTGCCAGCAGTCCAGACAAGATTGAAGCTTTCTTT. This codes for CASSPDKIEAFF.

This clonotype was seen many times. This chain links TRBV10-3 with TRBJ2-3; 8 nucleotides match TRBD2. Germline assignment: CDR1 ENHRY and CDR2 SYGVKD. This CDR3 region has 15 residues. V lost 7 bases, J lost 3 bases, and 9 bases stayed unmatched. This CDR3 reads CAITPGGIGTDTQYF. The CDR3 DNA sequence: TGTGCCATCACCCCGGGGGGGATTGGAACAGATACGCAGTATTTT.

The J gene is TRBJ1-4, the V gene TRBV28, with 9 nucleotides matching TRBD1. The CDR3 consists of 17 residues. CDR1 and CDR2 from the germline V gene are MDHEN and SYDVKM. Trimming at V came to 4 bases and at J to 8 bases, leaving 14 bases not matched to a gene. This CDR3 is CASSSPLGQGYREKLFF. Written as DNA, the CDR3 is TGTGCCAGCAGTTCCCCTCTCGGACAGGGGTATAGGGAAAAACTGTTTTTT.

This clonotype was seen many times. The chain uses TRBV12-5 and TRBJ2-7, with TRBD2 matching 7 bases. The length of the CDR3 is 17 residues. CDR1 is LGHNT, CDR2 FRNRAP, per germline. V shed 3 bases, J shed 0 bases, and the junction held 11 bases outside the gene matches. CDR3 DNA: TGTGCTAGTGGTTTACTCGGGAGGACCACCGCCTCCTACGAGCAGTACTTC. Its translation is CASGLLGRTTASYEQYF.

The rearrangement joins TRBV13 to TRBJ1-1, with a weak D call TRBD1 (5 bases). The V end lost 5 bases, the J end lost 4 bases, and 14 bases lay between the germline ends. CDR1 and CDR2 from the germline V gene are PRHDT and FYEKMQ (reference sequence). This CDR3 contains 14 residues. CDR3 protein: CASSPDRRGTEAFF. The DNA of the CDR3 is TGTGCCAGCAGCCCCGACAGAAGAGGCACTGAAGCTTTCTTT.

The table lists this clonotype with many counts. CDR3 sequence (DNA): TGTGCCAGCAGTGAAAATCTGGGGGCTGGGGCCAACGTCCTGACTTTC. Amino acid sequence: CASSENLGAGANVLTF. The chain has TRBV25-1 and TRBJ2-6; TRBD1 or TRBD2 may be the D gene (5 bases each). Germline assignment: CDR1 MGHDK and CDR2 SYGVNS. The V end was cut by 2 bases, the J end by 2 bases, with 10 bases between. CDR3 length equals 16 residues.

This clonotype was observed a handful of times. This chain connects TRBV6-2 or TRBV6-3 to TRBJ2-7, with TRBD1 matching 8 bases. CDR1 MNHEY and CDR2 SVGEGT come from the germline V gene. The junction had 6 bases not matched to a gene; V was cut back by 8 bases and J by 3 bases. This CDR3 is built from 13 residues. The CDR3 DNA is TGTGCCAGCGGTGACAGGGGACGCTACGAGCAGTACTTC. Its protein product is CASGDRGRYEQYF.

A few counts support this clonotype. The CDR3 spells CASSYVTERSPLHF. The CDR3 DNA reads as TGTGCCAGCAGTTACGTTACGGAACGTTCACCCCTCCACTTT. V usage is TRBV6-5 and J usage is TRBJ1-6; unclear D gene. The V gene lost 2 bases and the J gene lost 9 bases, with 11 bases spanning the gap. CDR1 is MNHEY and CDR2 is SVGAGI in the germline V gene. The CDR3 has 14 amino acids.

In this sample, this clonotype turned up a few times. The chain couples TRBV12-3 or TRBV12-4 to TRBJ1-1; tentative D call: TRBD1 (6 bases). V gave up 6 bases and J gave up 7 bases, with 15 bases separating them. CDR3 length equals 13 residues. CDR3 in DNA: TGTGCCAGCAGGGTCGAGGGAGGGGGTGAAGCTTTCTTT. Residues: CASRVEGGGEAFF.

The rearrangement links TRBV5-5 to TRBJ2-3, with TRBD2 matching 9 bases. Losses at the gene ends were 9 bases for V and 3 bases for J; bases not matched to a gene: 11. The CDR3 has 15 amino acids. Germline V CDR1 and CDR2: SGHKS, YYEKEE (reference sequence). The CDR3 reads CAMSNAGGRTDTQYF. Here the CDR3 DNA reads TGTGCCATGTCGAATGCGGGGGGGAGGACAGATACGCAGTATTTT.

The chain has TRBV29-1 and TRBJ2-2; D is perhaps TRBD1 or TRBD2 (5 bases each). Per germline, CDR1 SQVTM and CDR2 ANQGSEA. The CDR3 is 12 residues long. Trimming took off 7 bases at V and 6 bases at J, with 12 bases between the two ends. The CDR3 is CSATGTAGELFF. The DNA for the CDR3 is TGCAGCGCCACTGGGACGGCCGGGGAGCTGTTTTTT.

In its sample, this clonotype was seen a few times. The V gene is TRBV6-2 or TRBV6-3, the J gene TRBJ1-1, with D unclear. Germline values: CDR1 MNHEY, CDR2 SVGEGT. Trimming shortened V by 4 bases and J by 1 base, and 7 bases separated the two germline ends. The CDR3 extends over 13 amino acids. The CDR3 nucleotides are TGTGCCAGCAGTTCTCACGGGAACACTGAAGCTTTCTTT. This encodes CASSSHGNTEAFF.